This T cell receptor beta chain was sequenced in a study of blood T cell repertoires in COVID-19. Study information: T cells, B-cell-depleted T cells, or PBMCs supplied cDNA or gDNA.

In germline, CDR1 is KGHSY, CDR2 FQNENV. The length of the CDR3 is 13 residues. V lost 6 bases and J lost 3, with 12 bases in between. Per the original methods: How many nucleated cells were present was estimated from reference gene primer amplification. Libraries were prepared by immunoSEQ multiplex PCR; TCRdb keeps only in-frame clonotypes and omits some of them. V and J calls and clone size are given by that table; D and trimming were obtained from the DNA. The sample holds a few hundred thousand clones, roughly 89% seen once. V is TRBV16 and J is TRBJ2-7, with D possibly matching TRBD1 (6 bases). This TCR was sampled from a woman between 18 and 29 years old with acute COVID-19. Sequencing was carried out using PBMCs or T cells enriched from blood (not recorded which). DNA for the CDR3: TGTGCCAGCAGACCGGGACACAGCTACGAGCAGTACTTC. Amino acids: CASRPGHSYEQYF.